This entry lists 21 T cell receptor beta chains sequenced from one sample in a study of T cell responses to AZD1222 COVID-19 vaccine. TCRdb's table, derived via immunoSEQ multiplex PCR, lists solely in-frame clones and lacks some. The sample consists of about 68,000 clones, about 88% of them appearing once. The sequences come from peripheral blood, collected on day 0 of AZD1222 vaccination. These receptor sequences come from an adult in good health.

This CDR3 is CASSPALTGLAEAFF. In DNA form, the CDR3 reads TGTGCCAGTAGTCCCGCCCTCACTGGGCTCGCTGAAGCTTTCTTT. The chain recombines TRBV19 with TRBJ1-1; D call uncertain. V shed 5 bases and J shed 6 bases, with 19 bases lying between them. From germline, CDR1 is LNHDA and CDR2 SQIVND (reference sequence). The CDR3 is 15 residues long.

The chain combines TRBV28 with TRBJ1-1, with D possibly TRBD1 on 5 matching bases. Germline V gives CDR1 MDHEN, CDR2 SYDVKM. The CDR3 extends over 11 amino acids. Trimming cost V 3 bases and J 9 bases, with 8 bases left between them. The CDR3 protein is CASSLAGKAFF. Here the CDR3 DNA reads TGTGCCAGCAGTTTGGCAGGGAAAGCTTTCTTT.

This sequence joins TRBV7-9 and TRBJ1-3; 7 bases align to TRBD1. The CDR3 has 15 amino acids. V shed 7 bases, J shed 4 bases, and the junction held 10 bases outside the gene matches. Germline CDR1 is SEHNR and CDR2 is FQNEAQ (reference sequence). The CDR3 here is CASNFIMTGGNTIYF. In DNA, the CDR3 is TGTGCCAGCAACTTTATTATGACAGGGGGAAACACCATATATTTT. The full variable domain, in which reference TRBV7-9 and TRBJ1-3 provide the parts outside the CDR3, is DTGVSQNPRHKITKRGQNVTFRCDPISEHNRLYWYRQTLGQGPEFLTYFQNEAQLEKSRLLSDRFSAERPKGSFSTLEIQRTEQGDSAMYLCASNFIMTGGNTIYFGEGSWLTVV.

Comment on this clone: The same CDR3 also results from other DNA sequences found in this sample. The chain combines TRBV18 with TRBJ1-1; the D is unclear. This CDR3 is 13 amino acids long. Germline assignment: CDR1 KGHSH and CDR2 LQKENI. V dropped 1 base and J dropped 1 base, with 4 bases sitting between them. CDR3 DNA: TGTGCCAGCTCACCACAGGGGAACACTGAAGCTTTCTTT. Its translation is CASSPQGNTEAFF. Supplemented by reference TRBV18 and TRBJ1-1, the full variable domain reads NAGVMQNPRHLVRRRGQEARLRCSPMKGHSHVYWYRQLPEEGLKFMVYLQKENIIDESGMPKERFSAEFPKEGPSILRIQQVVRGDSAAYFCASSPQGNTEAFFGQGTRLTVV.

This chain's CDR3 is CASSGGSDGGLAAYNEQFF. In DNA, the CDR3 is TGCGCCAGCAGTGGAGGCTCTGACGGGGGACTAGCGGCCTACAATGAGCAGTTCTTC. The rearrangement joins TRBV10-1 to TRBJ2-1; 11 nucleotides agree with TRBD2. V gave up 4 bases and J gave up 2 bases; unmatched junction bases: 13. Germline CDR1 reads WNHNN; CDR2 reads SYGVQD (reference sequence). The length of the CDR3 is 19 residues.

This chain uses TRBV7-8 with TRBJ2-6; the D is unclear. Germline V gene lookup returns CDR1 SGHVS and CDR2 FQNEAQ. V was clipped by 5 bases and J by 2 bases, with 7 bases between them. CDR3 size: 14 residues. CDR3 DNA sequence: TGTGCCAGCAGCCCCGAACCTGGGGCCAACGTCCTGACTTTC. Protein product: CASSPEPGANVLTF.

This chain joins TRBV19 and TRBJ1-5; a possible D gene is TRBD1 (6 bases). The CDR3 length is 15 residues. CDR1 is LNHDA, CDR2 SQIVND, per germline (reference sequence). The V end lost 5 bases, the J end lost 3 bases, and 14 bases lay between the germline ends. This CDR3 reads CASSGGPRLNQPQHF. DNA for the CDR3: TGTGCCAGTAGTGGGGGGCCGCGCCTCAATCAGCCCCAGCATTTT.

Only one count was recorded for this clone. The V and J genes are TRBV15 and TRBJ1-5; D remains unclear. This CDR3 is built from 12 residues. Trimming removed 2 bases at V and 5 bases at J, with 4 bases between. The germline V gene has CDR1 LNHNV and CDR2 YYDKDF (reference sequence). The CDR3 DNA follows: TGTGCCACCAGCAGAAAAGATCAGCCCCAGCATTTT. Its protein product is CATSRKDQPQHF.

The gene calls are TRBV30 and TRBJ1-2; 7 bases map to TRBD1. The CDR3 is made up of 14 amino acids. The junction had 11 bases not matched to a gene; V was cut back by 3 bases and J by 7 bases. Germline V CDR1 and CDR2: GTSNPN, SVGIG (reference sequence). In DNA, the CDR3 is TGTGCCTGGAGCCCAATTGACAGGGCGGGTGGCTACACCTTC. This encodes CAWSPIDRAGGYTF.

This clone has just a few counts. This rearrangement joins TRBV15 to TRBJ2-2; 9 nucleotides match TRBD1. Germline V gives CDR1 LNHNV, CDR2 YYDKDF (reference sequence). The V gene end was trimmed by 1 base and the J gene end by 2 bases; junction bases not matched to a gene: 5. There are 17 residues in the CDR3. The CDR3 protein is CATSRVKGQGNTGELFF. CDR3 DNA: TGTGCCACCAGCAGAGTTAAGGGACAGGGAAACACCGGGGAGCTGTTTTTT.

This clone was found once. CDR3 sequence reads: CASSLAASGSMGTDTQYF. CDR3 DNA sequence: TGTGCCAGCAGCTTAGCGGCTAGCGGGAGCATGGGCACAGATACGCAGTATTTT. This sequence joins TRBV7-8 and TRBJ2-3; 10 nucleotides align to TRBD2. V lost 0 bases, J lost 1 base, and 7 bases stayed unmatched. The CDR3 runs to 18 residues. Germline CDR1 reads SGHVS; CDR2 reads FQNEAQ.

This clone was seen just once. This rearrangement joins TRBV19 to TRBJ2-3; D call uncertain. Germline CDR1 reads LNHDA; CDR2 reads SQIVND (reference sequence). V dropped 9 bases and J dropped 2 bases, with 6 bases sitting between them. This CDR3 is built from 11 residues. The CDR3 sequence is CASTDTDTQYF. The CDR3 bases are TGTGCCAGCACGGACACAGATACGCAGTATTTT.

The CDR3 spells CASSFGPGGDNEQFF. As DNA, the CDR3 is TGCGCCAGCAGCTTCGGCCCAGGGGGAGACAATGAGCAGTTCTTC. The chain employs TRBV5-1 and TRBJ2-1; TRBD1 aligns across 7 bases. Germline CDR1 reads SGHRS; CDR2 reads YFSETQ. V was clipped by 2 bases and J by 5 bases; unmatched bases: 7. The length of the CDR3 is 15 residues.

This rearrangement joins TRBV10-1 to TRBJ1-5, with D perhaps TRBD1 (5 bases). CDR3 length: 14 amino acids. CDR1 is WNHNN, CDR2 SYGVQD, per germline (reference sequence). Trimming removed 8 bases from V and 4 bases from J, with 15 bases in between. The CDR3: CASSSRGVNQPQHF. DNA for the CDR3: TGCGCCAGCTCCAGCCGGGGGGTAAATCAGCCCCAGCATTTT.

This clone came up once. Here the CDR3 reads CASKQDSANYGYTF. The CDR3, as DNA: TGTGCCAGTAAACAAGACAGCGCAAACTATGGCTACACCTTC. The chain employs TRBV19 and TRBJ1-2; D might be TRBD1 (5 bases). Trimming removed 7 bases at V and 2 bases at J, with 14 bases between. This CDR3 contains 14 residues. CDR1 is LNHDA, CDR2 SQIVND, per germline (reference sequence).

The gene calls are TRBV5-5 and TRBJ2-1; 14 nucleotides agree with TRBD2. The CDR3 consists of 18 residues. The V and J ends lost 4 bases and 9 bases, in that order; junction bases with no gene match: 15. Germline CDR1 and CDR2: SGHKS and YYEKEE (reference sequence). CDR3 amino acids: CASSPRSMTSGRASEQFF. CDR3 coding DNA: TGTGCCAGCAGCCCGCGGTCTATGACTAGCGGGAGGGCCAGTGAGCAGTTCTTC.

CDR3 residues: CASSSAGTEAFF. The CDR3, as DNA: TGTGCCAGCAGTTCAGCCGGGACAGAAGCTTTCTTT. V and J are TRBV27 and TRBJ1-1, with a possible D match to TRBD1 (6 bases). The CDR3 spans 12 residues. Trimming removed 4 bases from V and 8 bases from J, with 11 bases in between. Germline lookup yields CDR1 MNHEY and CDR2 SMNVEV (reference sequence).

This clone was observed once. The chain recombines TRBV3-1 (or the pseudogene TRBV3-2) with TRBJ2-1, with 13 bases aligning to TRBD2. Germline V gene lookup returns CDR1 LGHDT and CDR2 YNNKEL (reference sequence). J lost 6 bases, V lost 4 bases, and 3 bases had no gene match. The CDR3 consists of 15 residues. CDR3 residues: CASSPGTSGTNEQFF. The DNA for the CDR3 is TGTGCCAGCAGCCCCGGGACTAGCGGGACCAATGAGCAGTTCTTC.

The chain employs TRBV11-2 and TRBJ2-1, with 7 bases matching TRBD2. The length of the CDR3 is 15 residues. The germline V gene has CDR1 SGHAT and CDR2 FQNNGV. V trimming: 3 bases; J trimming: 0 bases; junction bases outside the gene matches: 2. The DNA for the CDR3 is TGTGCCAGCAGCTTCGGCGGGGGCTCCTACAATGAGCAGTTCTTC. Translating gives CASSFGGGSYNEQFF.

The chain carries TRBV14 and TRBJ1-3; D possibly corresponds to TRBD1 (6 bases). V was clipped by 4 bases and J by 0 bases, with 10 bases between them. This CDR3 is built from 15 residues. Germline V gene lookup returns CDR1 SGHDN and CDR2 FVKESK. The CDR3 loop is CASSRRTASGNTIYF. CDR3 nucleotides: TGTGCCAGCAGCCGCCGGACAGCCTCTGGAAACACCATATATTTT.

The chain uses TRBV28 and TRBJ2-3; maybe TRBD1 (6 bases). This CDR3 spans 15 amino acids. Trimming left V 6 bases short and J 8 bases short, with 21 bases between. Germline V gene data show CDR1 as MDHEN and CDR2 as SYDVKM. CDR3 region: CASSRRIGGVGTQYF. CDR3 coding DNA: TGTGCCAGCAGCCGCCGCATAGGGGGTGTGGGTACGCAGTATTTT.